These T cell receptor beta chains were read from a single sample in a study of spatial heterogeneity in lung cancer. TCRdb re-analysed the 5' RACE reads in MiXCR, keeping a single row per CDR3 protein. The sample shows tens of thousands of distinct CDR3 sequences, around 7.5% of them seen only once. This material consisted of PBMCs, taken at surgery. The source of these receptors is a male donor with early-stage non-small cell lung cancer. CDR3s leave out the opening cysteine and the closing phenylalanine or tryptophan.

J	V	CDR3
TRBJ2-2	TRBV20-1	SARDGTTGELF
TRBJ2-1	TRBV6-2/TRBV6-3	ASYRQGAANEQF
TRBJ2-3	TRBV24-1	ATSDLLSASGRTDTQY
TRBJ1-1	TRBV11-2	ASSFPHGGGQNTEAF
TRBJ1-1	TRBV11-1	ASSSTGRDTEAF
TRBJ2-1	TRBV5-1	ASSSDWENYNEQF
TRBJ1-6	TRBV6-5	ASSYQGYNSPLH
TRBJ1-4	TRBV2	ASSALGGEKLF
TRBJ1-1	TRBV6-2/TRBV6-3	ASIVPGRSNTEAF
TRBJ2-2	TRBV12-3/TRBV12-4	ASSLAVLNTGELF
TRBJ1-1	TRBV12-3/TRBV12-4	ASSPGGVLKKTEAF
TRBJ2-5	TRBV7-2	ASSPDRVSETQY
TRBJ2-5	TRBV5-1	ASILKETQY
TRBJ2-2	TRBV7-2	ASSLITGTGELF
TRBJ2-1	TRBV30	AWSTGLSKEQF
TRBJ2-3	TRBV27	ASSPVAGARTDTQY
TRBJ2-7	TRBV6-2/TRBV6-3	ASSYSGGGWYEQY
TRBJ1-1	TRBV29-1	SVANRVSTEAF
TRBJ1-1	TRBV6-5	ASSPGTAGYTEAF
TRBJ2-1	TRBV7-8	ASRRRGLQNEQF
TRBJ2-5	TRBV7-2	ASSSETGRGETQY
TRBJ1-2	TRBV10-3	AISESSSVYGYT
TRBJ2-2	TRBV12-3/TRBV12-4	ASRLGPRTGELF
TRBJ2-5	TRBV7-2	ASSTHQAQTGETQY
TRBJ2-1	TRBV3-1	ASSLQTTGNYNEQF
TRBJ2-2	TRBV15	ATSGPPTGAYTGELF
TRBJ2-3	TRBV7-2	ASSLPGLAGGTDTQY
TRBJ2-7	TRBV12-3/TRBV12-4	ASSPGLNEQY
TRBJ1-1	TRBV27	ASTSRGAHTEAF
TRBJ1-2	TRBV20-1	SAPGQGGIFGYT
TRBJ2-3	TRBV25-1	ASSDFSGGARADTQY
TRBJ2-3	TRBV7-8	ASSSGLAGGVAQY
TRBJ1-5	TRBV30	AWSLSTGGNQPQH
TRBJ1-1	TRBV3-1	ASSPSGTNTEAF
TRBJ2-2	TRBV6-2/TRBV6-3	ASSPADAGELF
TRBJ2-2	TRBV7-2	ASSFGYTGELF
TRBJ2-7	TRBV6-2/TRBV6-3	ASSETGLFYEQY
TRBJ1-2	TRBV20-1	SAPQVLPRGYT
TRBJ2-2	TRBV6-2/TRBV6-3	ASTTDRANTGELF
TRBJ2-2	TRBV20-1	SARLASELSGELF
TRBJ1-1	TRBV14	ASSQGGIGTEAF
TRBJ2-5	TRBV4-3	ASSHEHPRETQY
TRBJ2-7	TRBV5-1	ASSLEVGTPIGQY
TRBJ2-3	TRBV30	AWQGSNTDTQY
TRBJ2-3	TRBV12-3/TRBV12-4	ASSFPASGYTDTQY
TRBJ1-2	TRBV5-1	ASSLERGNGYT
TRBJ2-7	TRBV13	ASSPGTGRYSYEQY
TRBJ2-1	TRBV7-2	ASSFKLGVSYNEQF
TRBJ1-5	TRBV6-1	ASLRGDYSNQPQH
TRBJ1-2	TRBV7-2	ASSLVGELYGYT
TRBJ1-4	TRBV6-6	ATKSQGAEKLF
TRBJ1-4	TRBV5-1	ASSGGYGTDEKLF
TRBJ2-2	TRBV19	ASSNPGGHTGELF
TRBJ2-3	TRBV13	ASSFTHTRGSSTDTQY
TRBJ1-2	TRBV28	ASSLSSTSKGYT
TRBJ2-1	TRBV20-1	SARERLAGGNEQF
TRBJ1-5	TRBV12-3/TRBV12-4	ASRAEEHSNQPQH
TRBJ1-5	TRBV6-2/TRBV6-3	ASSSGQTSNQPQH
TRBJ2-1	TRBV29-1	SVEPTEGAHNEQF
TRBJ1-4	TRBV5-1	ASSLTLGPEKLF